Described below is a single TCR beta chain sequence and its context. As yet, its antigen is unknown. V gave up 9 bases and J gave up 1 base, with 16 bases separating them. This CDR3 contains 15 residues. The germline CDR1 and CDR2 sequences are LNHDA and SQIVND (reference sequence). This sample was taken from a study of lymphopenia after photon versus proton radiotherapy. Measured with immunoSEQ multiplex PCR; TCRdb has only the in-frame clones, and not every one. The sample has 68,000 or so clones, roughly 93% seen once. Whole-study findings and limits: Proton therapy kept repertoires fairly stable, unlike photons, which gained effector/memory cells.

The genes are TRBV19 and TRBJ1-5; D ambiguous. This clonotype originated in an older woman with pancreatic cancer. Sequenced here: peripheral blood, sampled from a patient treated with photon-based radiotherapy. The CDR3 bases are TGTGCCAGCAACTCCCTTGGGGTGAGCAATCAGCCCCAGCATTTT. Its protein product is CASNSLGVSNQPQHF.